The 10 T cell receptor beta chains below come from one sample, sequenced in a study of CD8+ T cells in alopecia areata. Extracted RNA was reverse transcribed into cDNA, the sequencing template. Sequencing used immunoSEQ multiplex PCR; TCRdb keeps in-frame clones, though not all of them. This table holds roughly 120,000 clones, less than 80% found once. The source material was CD4+ T cells sorted from blood. All receptors come from a human donor in good health.

The J gene is TRBJ1-3, the V gene TRBV30, with D hard to call. Germline lookup yields CDR1 GTSNPN and CDR2 SVGIG (reference sequence). This CDR3 has 13 residues. The V and J ends lost 1 base and 1 base respectively, with 5 bases between them. The CDR3 sequence is CAWSEGSGNTIYF. The CDR3 DNA reads as TGTGCCTGGAGTGAAGGTTCTGGAAACACCATATATTTT.

This chain joins TRBV5-1 and TRBJ2-5; the D call may be TRBD1 or TRBD2 (5 bases each). The CDR3 is made up of 17 amino acids. V lost 1 base and J lost 1, with 17 bases in between. The germline V gene encodes CDR1 SGHRS and CDR2 YFSETQ. Here the CDR3 DNA reads TGCGCCAGCAGCTTGACGGGCCAAACGGGGACCCAAGAGACCCAGTACTTC. It encodes CASSLTGQTGTQETQYF. The entire variable domain, with the rest obtained from reference TRBV5-1 and TRBJ2-5, is as follows: KAGVTQTPRYLIKTRGQQVTLSCSPISGHRSVSWYQQTPGQGLQFLFEYFSETQRNKGNFPGRFSGRQFSNSRSEMNVSTLELGDSALYLCASSLTGQTGTQETQYFGPGTRLLVL.

V is TRBV29-1 and J is TRBJ2-1; D ambiguous. The CDR3 is made up of 12 amino acids. Germline-derived CDR1 and CDR2 are SQVTM and ANQGSEA. V was pared by 4 bases and J by 7 bases, with 11 bases between. The CDR3 sequence: CSVAGQLNEQFF. The CDR3 region has the DNA TGCAGCGTTGCGGGTCAGCTGAATGAGCAGTTCTTC.

In this sample, this clone turned up a few times. The chain uses TRBV4-2 and TRBJ1-2; D not resolved. The CDR3 contains 13 residues. Trimming removed 0 bases from V and 4 bases from J, with 6 bases in between. The V gene's germline CDR1 is LGHNA and CDR2 YNFKEQ. In DNA, the CDR3 is TGTGCCAGCAGCCAAGACAGCAGCTATGGCTACACCTTC. This codes for CASSQDSSYGYTF.

The chain recombines TRBV7-6 with TRBJ2-7, with unresolved D. Germline-derived CDR1 and CDR2 are SGHVS and FNYEAQ. V was shortened by 8 bases and J by 0 bases, with 14 bases between the two germline ends. CDR3 length: 14 residues. CDR3 in amino acids: CASSARHDSYEQYF. The DNA for the CDR3 is TGTGCCAGCTCGGCGAGACACGACTCCTACGAGCAGTACTTC.

This clone was detected a few times. This chain connects TRBV2 to TRBJ2-7; 7 nucleotides agree with TRBD1. Per germline, CDR1 SNHLY and CDR2 FYNNEI. This CDR3 is 14 amino acids long. Unmatched junction bases numbered 6, after V lost 7 bases and J lost 0 bases. This CDR3 is CASKTWDSSYEQYF. In DNA, the CDR3 is TGTGCCAGCAAGACCTGGGACAGCTCCTACGAGCAGTACTTC.

For this clone: This sample also contains other DNA sequences that code for the same CDR3. The chain uses TRBV9 and TRBJ2-7; TRBD2 matches at 8 bases. Germline trimming cut 0 bases from V and 3 bases from J; bases unmatched to any gene: 5. Germline V CDR1 and CDR2: SGDLS, YYNGEE. This CDR3 contains 15 residues. The CDR3 bases are TGTGCCAGCAGCGTAGGTCGGGGGGGCTTCTACGAGCAGTACTTC. This codes for CASSVGRGGFYEQYF.

V gene TRBV30 combines with J gene TRBJ2-1; tentative D call: TRBD1 (6 bases). In germline, CDR1 is GTSNPN, CDR2 SVGIG (reference sequence). V was shortened by 3 bases and J by 5 bases, with 11 bases between the two germline ends. The CDR3 extends over 13 amino acids. This chain's CDR3 is CAWSRGHNNEQFF. The CDR3 DNA reads as TGTGCCTGGAGCCGGGGACACAACAATGAGCAGTTCTTC.

The rearrangement links TRBV7-8 to TRBJ1-1, with a possible D match to TRBD1 (5 bases). Germline CDR1 reads SGHVS; CDR2 reads FQNEAQ. The CDR3 contains 15 residues. Trimming left V 5 bases short and J 5 bases short, with 18 bases between. This CDR3 is CASSPQTEGWTEAFF. CDR3 coding DNA: TGTGCCAGCAGCCCTCAGACAGAGGGTTGGACTGAAGCTTTCTTT.

In DNA, the CDR3 is TGTGCCAGCCGAAAGACAGAAAACACCGGGGAGCTGTTTTTT. Protein sequence: CASRKTENTGELFF. The chain is built from TRBV11-2 and TRBJ2-2; D might be TRBD1 (5 bases). The length of the CDR3 is 14 residues. Trimming stripped 8 bases from V and 2 bases from J, with 12 bases between. Germline V gives CDR1 SGHAT, CDR2 FQNNGV.